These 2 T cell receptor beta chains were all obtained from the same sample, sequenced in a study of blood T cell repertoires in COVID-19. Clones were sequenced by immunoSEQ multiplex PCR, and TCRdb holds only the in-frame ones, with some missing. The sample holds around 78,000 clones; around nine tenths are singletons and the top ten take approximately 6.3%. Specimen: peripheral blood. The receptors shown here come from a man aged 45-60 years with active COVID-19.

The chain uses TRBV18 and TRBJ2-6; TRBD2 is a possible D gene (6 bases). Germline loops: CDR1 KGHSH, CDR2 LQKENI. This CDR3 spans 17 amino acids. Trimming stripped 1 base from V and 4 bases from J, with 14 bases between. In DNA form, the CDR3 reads TGTGCCAGCTCACCACTTGTGGAGGGAACCGGGGCCAACGTCCTGACTTTC. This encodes CASSPLVEGTGANVLTF.

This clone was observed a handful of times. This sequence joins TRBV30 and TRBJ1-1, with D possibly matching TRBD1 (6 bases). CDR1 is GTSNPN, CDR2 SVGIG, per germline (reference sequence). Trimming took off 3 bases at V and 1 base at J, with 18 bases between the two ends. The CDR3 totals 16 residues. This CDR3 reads CAWRIGGAFRNTEAFF. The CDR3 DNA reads TGTGCCTGGAGAATTGGGGGGGCGTTTAGGAACACTGAAGCTTTCTTT.